This T cell receptor (beta chain) was profiled in a study of T cells in tumors after PD-1 blockade. The CDR3 runs 12 residues. Trimming stripped 7 bases from V and 4 bases from J, with 9 bases between. Germline-derived CDR1 and CDR2 are MNHEY and SVGAGI. Assay used: immunoSEQ multiplex PCR; TCRdb lists only in-frame clones, some missing. Seen here are about 24,000 clones, roughly 82% observed once, and the top ten hold roughly 12%. The rearrangement joins TRBV6-5 to TRBJ2-3; D is undetermined. The sequence was collected from a human donor with basal cell carcinoma. Material: PBMCs, obtained after anti-PD-1 treatment. In nucleotides, the CDR3 is TGTGCCAGCACTCCAGCGCCAGATACGCAGTATTTT. This gives the protein CASTPAPDTQYF.